Below are 20 T cell receptor beta chains sequenced from a single sample in a study of T-cell memory formation after mild COVID-19. TCRdb redid the calling of the 5' RACE reads with MiXCR, one entry per CDR3 protein. This table has roughly 300,000 distinct CDR3 sequences, around 8% appearing once. The specimen sequenced was PBMCs or a T cell subset sorted from them (not recorded which). These receptors came from a man between 18 and 35 years old who had mild COVID-19 (a few samples of this study predate the infection). Cell type and time point are not known.

This clonotype has at least ten counts. This chain connects TRBV5-1 to TRBJ2-3, with a weak D call TRBD2 (7 bases). The germline V gene encodes CDR1 SGHRS and CDR2 YFSETQ. V shed 3 bases and J shed 4 bases, with 9 bases lying between them. This CDR3 region has 13 residues. In DNA form, the CDR3 reads TGCGCCAGCAGCTGGGAGGGGGCAGATACGCAGTATTTT. This translates into CASSWEGADTQYF.

The table lists this clonotype with a few counts. The gene calls are TRBV7-6 and TRBJ2-2, with D hard to call. The CDR3 consists of 17 residues. V gave up 2 bases and J gave up 5 bases, with 18 bases separating them. The germline CDR1 and CDR2 sequences are SGHVS and FNYEAQ. CDR3 DNA: TGTGCCAGCAGCTTATCCTTTCTTTCCCGGTCTACCGGGGAGCTGTTTTTT. The encoded protein is CASSLSFLSRSTGELFF.

This clonotype was seen at least ten times. The genes are TRBV5-1 and TRBJ2-5; D unresolved. The CDR3 has 14 amino acids. V lost 1 base and J 5 bases, leaving 12 bases between the germline ends. Germline V gene sequence: CDR1 SGHRS, CDR2 YFSETQ. The CDR3 DNA is TGCGCCAGCAGCTTGAACCGCCGCCGGGAGACCCAGTACTTC. Residues: CASSLNRRRETQYF.

The rearrangement joins TRBV7-2 to TRBJ2-3; D gene uncertain. Germline V gene sequence: CDR1 SGHTA, CDR2 FQGNSA. The CDR3 contains 16 residues. V was cut by 5 bases and J by 0 bases, with 15 bases left in between. CDR3 sequence reads: CASSPTFDISTDTQYF. CDR3 coding DNA: TGTGCCAGCAGCCCAACTTTTGACATTAGCACAGATACGCAGTATTTT.

This clonotype has more than one count but fewer than ten. This sequence joins TRBV10-1 and TRBJ2-3; TRBD2 matches at 9 bases. V was pared by 4 bases and J by 2 bases, with 4 bases of the junction left unmatched. This CDR3 has 15 amino acids. Germline V CDR1 and CDR2: WNHNN, SYGVQD (reference sequence). Written as DNA, the CDR3 is TGCGCCAGCAGTGGGCTAGCGGGGAACACAGATACGCAGTATTTT. It codes for CASSGLAGNTDTQYF.

This clonotype has a handful of counts. J is TRBJ2-6 and V is TRBV28; D unresolved. CDR1 MDHEN and CDR2 SYDVKM come from the germline V gene. The CDR3 extends over 15 amino acids. The germline V and J ends were trimmed by 2 bases and 4 bases, with 9 bases remaining between them. The CDR3 region has the DNA TGTGCCAGCAGTTTAATTCCCCGCGGGGCCAACGTCCTGACTTTC. This encodes CASSLIPRGANVLTF. Using reference TRBV28 and TRBJ2-6 for the parts outside the CDR3, the full variable domain is DVKVTQSSRYLVKRTGEKVFLECVQDMDHENMFWYRQDPGLGLRLIYFSYDVKMKEKGDIPEGYSVSREKKERFSLILESASTNQTSMYLCASSLIPRGANVLTFGAGSRLTVL.

This clonotype showed up just a few times. J is TRBJ1-1 and V is TRBV6-1; no clear D gene. The V end was cut by 2 bases, the J end by 2 bases, with 6 bases between. The germline V gene has CDR1 MNHNS and CDR2 SASEGT. The length of the CDR3 is 13 residues. Here the CDR3 reads CASSERGNTEAFF. As DNA, the CDR3 is TGTGCCAGCAGTGAACGGGGTAACACTGAAGCTTTCTTT.

The chain carries TRBV6-2 or TRBV6-3 and TRBJ2-1; 9 nucleotides match TRBD1. The germline CDR1 and CDR2 sequences are MNHEY and SVGEGT. CDR3 length: 15 amino acids. The ends lost 1 base at V and 7 bases at J; junction bases unmatched: 5. The CDR3 region is CASSYFWTGENEQFF. CDR3 nucleotide sequence: TGTGCCAGCAGTTACTTTTGGACAGGGGAAAATGAGCAGTTCTTC.

The chain couples TRBV11-2 to TRBJ1-1; D not resolved. This CDR3 region has 16 residues. V lost 1 base and J 2 bases, leaving 14 bases between the germline ends. CDR1 is SGHAT, CDR2 FQNNGV, per germline. CDR3 loop: CASSLGPRAINTEAFF. CDR3 DNA: TGTGCCAGCAGCTTAGGGCCTAGGGCCATTAACACTGAAGCTTTCTTT.

This clonotype turned up a few times. The chain carries TRBV12-3 or TRBV12-4 and TRBJ2-5, with a tentative D call TRBD2 (6 bases). The CDR3 is 13 residues long. The germline V and J ends were trimmed by 3 bases and 5 bases, with 10 bases remaining between them. DNA of the CDR3: TGTGCCAGCAGTTTTAACAGCGGGGAGACCCAGTACTTC. As protein: CASSFNSGETQYF.

This clonotype was detected a few times. The junction departs from germline at one end; a sequencing error may be responsible. V gene TRBV15 combines with J gene TRBJ2-3; D is perhaps TRBD1 or TRBD2 (5 bases each). The CDR3 runs to 16 residues. Germline V gene lookup returns CDR1 LNHNV and CDR2 YYDKDF (reference sequence). CDR3 region: CATGSLPGTSTDTQYF. CDR3 nucleotides: TGTGCCACCGGCAGTCTCCCAGGGACCTCCACAGATACGCAGTATTTT.

V gene TRBV18 combines with J gene TRBJ1-1; 9 positions agree with TRBD1. The CDR3 loop spans 16 amino acids. J gave up 7 bases and V 4 bases, and 13 bases lay outside the gene matches. Germline V gene lookup returns CDR1 KGHSH and CDR2 LQKENI. The CDR3 sequence: CASSRDAGTGPYEAFF. DNA for the CDR3: TGTGCCAGCTCACGGGATGCAGGGACAGGGCCCTATGAAGCTTTCTTT.

This chain uses TRBV20-1 with TRBJ1-5; TRBD1 agrees at 7 bases. Trimming removed 7 bases from V and 1 base from J; junction bases left unmatched: 4. The length of the CDR3 is 13 residues. Looked up from germline, CDR1 is DFQATT and CDR2 is SNEGSKA (reference sequence). The DNA of the CDR3 is TGCAGTGTTCAGGGGGAAAGCAATCAGCCCCAGCATTTT. Residues: CSVQGESNQPQHF.

This clonotype was found a few times. This rearrangement joins TRBV4-1 to TRBJ1-6; D remains unclear. Germline V gene sequence: CDR1 MGHRA, CDR2 YSYEKL. Trimming took off 1 base at V and 5 bases at J, with 15 bases between the two ends. The CDR3 length is 17 residues. CDR3 protein: CASSQVWQDRNNSPLHF. The CDR3 bases are TGCGCCAGCAGCCAAGTGTGGCAGGACCGAAATAATTCACCCCTCCACTTT.

This clonotype came up many times. The chain has TRBV7-2 and TRBJ1-1; D might be TRBD1 (5 bases). V gave up 1 base and J gave up 1 base, with 7 bases separating them. This CDR3 spans 14 amino acids. Per germline, CDR1 SGHTA and CDR2 FQGNSA. CDR3 amino acids: CASSLGQRNTEAFF. The CDR3 DNA reads TGTGCCAGCAGCTTAGGACAGAGGAACACTGAAGCTTTCTTT.

A note on this clonotype: A read error is possible here, since a much larger clone lies one base away. The chain uses TRBV11-2 and TRBJ2-1; D tentatively fits TRBD1 or TRBD2 (5 bases each). Trimming shortened V by 1 base and J by 7 bases, and 14 bases separated the two germline ends. CDR3 length equals 15 residues. CDR1 SGHAT and CDR2 FQNNGV come from the germline V gene. CDR3 loop: CASSLGGTNWNEQFF. Written as DNA, the CDR3 is TGTGCCAGCAGCTTAGGGGGGACGAATTGGAATGAGCAGTTCTTC.

In its sample, this clonotype was seen a few times. The chain uses TRBV11-2 and TRBJ2-3, with 9 bases aligning to TRBD2. Germline values: CDR1 SGHAT, CDR2 FQNNGV. V dropped 8 bases and J dropped 5; count of bases not matched to a gene: 11. The CDR3 extends over 15 amino acids. The CDR3 DNA follows: TGTGCCAGCTCCCAAGCGGGGGGCCGGGGAGATACGCAGTATTTT. It translates to CASSQAGGRGDTQYF.

This clonotype occurred many times. J is TRBJ1-2 and V is TRBV5-1; D is undetermined. Germline assignment: CDR1 SGHRS and CDR2 YFSETQ. The CDR3 is made up of 14 amino acids. Trimming stripped 0 bases from V and 0 bases from J, with 6 bases between. The CDR3 DNA sequence: TGCGCCAGCAGCTTGGGTCTTACTAACTATGGCTACACCTTC. Translating it yields CASSLGLTNYGYTF.

This clonotype was seen once. V is TRBV5-1 and J is TRBJ2-7; no reliable D call. The germline V gene has CDR1 SGHRS and CDR2 YFSETQ. The CDR3 contains 13 residues. Trimming shortened V by 0 bases and J by 7 bases, and 11 bases separated the two germline ends. The CDR3 sequence: CASSLGAGPEQYF. CDR3 DNA sequence: TGCGCCAGCAGCTTGGGGGCAGGCCCGGAGCAGTACTTC.

This clonotype was seen repeatedly, ten times or more. This chain links TRBV24-1 with TRBJ2-2, with D possibly matching TRBD1 (5 bases). There are 15 residues in the CDR3. CDR1 and CDR2 from the germline V gene are KGHDR and SFDVKD. The V end was cut by 4 bases, the J end by 2 bases, with 10 bases between. In DNA, the CDR3 is TGTGCCACCAGTGACCAGGACATTAACACCGGGGAGCTGTTTTTT. Residues: CATSDQDINTGELFF.